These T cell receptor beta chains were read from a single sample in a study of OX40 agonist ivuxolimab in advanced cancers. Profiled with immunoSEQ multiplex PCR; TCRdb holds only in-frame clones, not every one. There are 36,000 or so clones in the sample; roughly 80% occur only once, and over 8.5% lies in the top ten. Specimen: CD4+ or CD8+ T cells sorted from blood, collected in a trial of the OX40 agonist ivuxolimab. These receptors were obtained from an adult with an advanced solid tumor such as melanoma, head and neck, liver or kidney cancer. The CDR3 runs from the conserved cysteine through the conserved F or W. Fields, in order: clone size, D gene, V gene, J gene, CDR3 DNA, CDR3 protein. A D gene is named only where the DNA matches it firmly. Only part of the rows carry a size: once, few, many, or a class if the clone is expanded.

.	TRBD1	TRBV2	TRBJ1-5	TGTGCCAGCAGCAAAGCGGACAGGGTGAATCAGCCCCAGCATTTT	CASSKADRVNQPQHF
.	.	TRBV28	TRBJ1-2	TGTGCCAGCCTCAATTCAGAGGGCAACTATGGCTACACCTTC	CASLNSEGNYGYTF
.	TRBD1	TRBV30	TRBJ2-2	TGTGCCTGGGACAGGGGGAGGGGGAACACCGGGGAGCTGTTTTTT	CAWDRGRGNTGELFF
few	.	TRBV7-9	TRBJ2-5	TGTGCCAGCAGCGCCGGGATCCAGGGAATAGAGACCCAGTACTTC	CASSAGIQGIETQYF
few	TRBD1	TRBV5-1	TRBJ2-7	TGCGCCAGCAGCTTCGACAGGGCTTACGAGCAGTACTTC	CASSFDRAYEQYF
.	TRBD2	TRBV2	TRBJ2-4	TGTGCCAGCAGTTTCGACAGACTAGCGGGGGAAAACATTCAGTACTTC	CASSFDRLAGENIQYF
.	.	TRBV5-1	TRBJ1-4	TGCGCCAGCAGGGCAGGTACAACTAATGAAAAACTGTTTTTT	CASRAGTTNEKLFF
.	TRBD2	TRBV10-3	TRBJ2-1	TGTGCCATCGGGGCTAGCGGGGGGGTAGTTGGTGAGCAGTTCTTC	CAIGASGGVVGEQFF
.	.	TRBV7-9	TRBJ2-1	TGTGCCAGCTTACCGCCTTGGGGGAGCCCTTCCAATGAGCAGTTCTTC	CASLPPWGSPSNEQFF
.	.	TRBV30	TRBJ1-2	TGTGCCTGGGGGGGCGTCGCTCGTGCCTATGGCTACACCTTC	CAWGGVARAYGYTF
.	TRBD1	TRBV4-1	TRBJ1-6	TGCGCCAGCAGCCAAGCGACAGGGCGAAGCTCCTATAATTCACCCCTCCACTTT	CASSQATGRSSYNSPLHF
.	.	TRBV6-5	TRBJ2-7	TGTGCCAGCAGTGAAACCCCCGAACAGCTAGACTTC	CASSETPEQLDF
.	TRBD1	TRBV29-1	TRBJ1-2	TGCAGCGTTGTTCCCCGGGACAGGGGAGGTGGCTACACCTTC	CSVVPRDRGGGYTF
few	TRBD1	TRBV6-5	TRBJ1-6	TGTGCCAGCACCAGAGGACAGGGTCGAGGCTCACCCCTCCACTTT	CASTRGQGRGSPLHF
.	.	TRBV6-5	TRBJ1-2	TGTGCCAGCACCCCCAAGACGGTTTATGGCTACACCTTC	CASTPKTVYGYTF
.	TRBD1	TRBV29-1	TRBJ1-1	TGCAGCGCCGATAGGGGGCCCACTGAAGCTTTCTTT	CSADRGPTEAFF
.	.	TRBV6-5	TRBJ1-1	TGTGCCAGCAGTCGACACGTAGCTTTCTTT	CASSRHVAFF
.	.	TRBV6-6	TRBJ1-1	TGTGCCAGCCGGGACAATAGGCGGAACACTGAAGCTTTCTTT	CASRDNRRNTEAFF
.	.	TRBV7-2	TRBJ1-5	TGTGCCAGCAGCTTCGACGGTTACAATCAGCCCCAGCATTTT	CASSFDGYNQPQHF
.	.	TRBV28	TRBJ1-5	TGTGCCAGCAGTTTATGGGATAGCAATCAGCCCCAGCATTTT	CASSLWDSNQPQHF
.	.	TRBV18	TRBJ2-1	TGTGCCAGCTCACCAACAGGCTCCTACAATGAGCAGTTCTTC	CASSPTGSYNEQFF
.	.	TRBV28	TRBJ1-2	TGTGCCAGCAGTATTTATACTACTCGGACGAAAGGCTACACCTTC	CASSIYTTRTKGYTF
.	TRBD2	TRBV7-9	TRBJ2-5	TGTGCCAGCAGCTTGCGGGGGGACGAGACCCAGTACTTC	CASSLRGDETQYF
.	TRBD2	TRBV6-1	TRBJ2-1	TGTGCCAGCAGACCGGGACTAGCATCGGGAGAGCAGTTCTTC	CASRPGLASGEQFF
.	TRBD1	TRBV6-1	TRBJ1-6	TGTGCCAGCAGTGAAAGGGGAAGGGGGACAGGATCCTATAATTCACCCCTCCACTTT	CASSERGRGTGSYNSPLHF
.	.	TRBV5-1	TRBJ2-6	TGCGCCAGCAGCTTGGCCCCGGACTCTGGGGCCAACGTCCTGACTTTC	CASSLAPDSGANVLTF
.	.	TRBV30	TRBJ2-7	TGTGCCTGGAGTGTACATCCAGAGAGCTCCTACGAGCAGTACTTC	CAWSVHPESSYEQYF
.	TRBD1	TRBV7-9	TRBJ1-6	TGTGCCAGCCTAACAGGGGGTAATTCACCCCTCCACTTT	CASLTGGNSPLHF
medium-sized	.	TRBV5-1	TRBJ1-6	TGCGCCAGCATGCAGGGTTCCTATAATTCACCCCTCCACTTT	CASMQGSYNSPLHF
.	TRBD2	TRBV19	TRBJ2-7	TGTGCCAGTAGTATCACGGGGGGCTCCTACGAGCAGTACTTC	CASSITGGSYEQYF
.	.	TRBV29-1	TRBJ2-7	TGCAGCGTTAGACAGATCTCCTACGAGCAGTACTTC	CSVRQISYEQYF
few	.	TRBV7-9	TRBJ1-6	TGTGCCAGCAGCTTAGTGGCAGGGTCGGCACCCCTCCACTTT	CASSLVAGSAPLHF
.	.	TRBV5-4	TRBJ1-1	TGTGCCAGCAGCTTGGCGGGGACCACTGAAGCTTTCTTT	CASSLAGTTEAFF
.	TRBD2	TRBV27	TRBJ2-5	TGTGCCAGCAGGAAACTAGCGGGAAATCAAGAGACCCAGTACTTC	CASRKLAGNQETQYF
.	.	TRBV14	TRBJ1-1	TGTGCCAGCAGCCCTATCACTGAAGCTTTCTTT	CASSPITEAFF
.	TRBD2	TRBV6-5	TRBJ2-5	TGTGCCAGCACCCCCGGAGCGGGGTACCAAGAGACCCAGTACTTC	CASTPGAGYQETQYF
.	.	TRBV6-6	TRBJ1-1	TGTGCCAGCAGGGGGGTTGCTGAAGCTTTCTTT	CASRGVAEAFF
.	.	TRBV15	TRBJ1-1	TGTGCCACCAGCAGAGTGGTGGGCACTGAAGCTTTCTTT	CATSRVVGTEAFF
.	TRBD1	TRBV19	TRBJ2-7	TGTGCCAGTAGTATAAGGACAGGGGGCTACGAGCAGTACTTC	CASSIRTGGYEQYF
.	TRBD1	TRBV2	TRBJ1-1	TGTGCCAGCAGTGCCAGGACAGGGGGCGGCACTGAAGCTTTCTTT	CASSARTGGGTEAFF
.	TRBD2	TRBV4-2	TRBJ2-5	TGTGCCAGCAGCCAAAGCGGGGGGGCCCTGGAGACCCAGTACTTC	CASSQSGGALETQYF
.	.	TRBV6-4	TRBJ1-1	TGTGCCAGCAGTGACGGGAAAAGCACTGAAGCTTTCTTT	CASSDGKSTEAFF
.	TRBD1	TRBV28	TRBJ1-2	TGTGCCAGCACCCCAGGGGGAAACTATGGCTACACCTTC	CASTPGGNYGYTF
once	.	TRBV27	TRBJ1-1	TGTGCCAGCAGTGCCGGGACACCTGGGACTGAAGCTTTCTTT	CASSAGTPGTEAFF